This is a list of T cell receptor beta chains from one sample in a study of CD4 T cells in relation to SARS-CoV-2 and coronaviruses. Assay used: immunoSEQ multiplex PCR; TCRdb lists only in-frame clones, some missing. The data hold about 59,000 clones, with just over 85% observed a single time. Sample: memory CD4+ T cells from PBMCs. The source of these receptors is a human donor in good health. Both conserved end residues are part of each CDR3. The D gene is left open where the match is weak. Clone size is not always given. Where it is, it says once, few, many or a class for expanded clones.

TRBJ2-2 | NA | 16 | TRBD1 | TRBV11-2 | TGTGCCAGCAGCCCTGGGCGACAGGGGAATCACGGGGAGCTGTTTTTT | CASSPGRQGNHGELFF
TRBJ1-5 | few | 16 | TRBD1 | TRBV18 | TGTGCCAGCTCACCAGACAGGGGGCGATTGGGTCAGCCCCAGCATTTT | CASSPDRGRLGQPQHF
TRBJ1-2 | NA | 12 | TRBD1 | TRBV6-5 | TGTGCCAGCCGGGACAGCCTTCATGGCTACACCTTC | CASRDSLHGYTF
TRBJ2-1 | NA | 15 | TRBD2 | TRBV19 | TGTGCCAGTAGTATAGACGGGAGGGCATACAATGAGCAGTTCTTC | CASSIDGRAYNEQFF
TRBJ2-3 | few | 15 | NA | TRBV24-1 | TGTGCCACCAGTGGCTCTTTCAGCGGGACAGATACGCAGTATTTT | CATSGSFSGTDTQYF
TRBJ2-7 | NA | 16 | TRBD2 | TRBV10-2 | TGCGCCAGCAGTGAGGGAGGGACTAGCGCCTCCTACGAGCAGTACTTC | CASSEGGTSASYEQYF
TRBJ2-7 | once | 12 | NA | TRBV9 | TGTGCCAGCAGCGGCGACACCTACGAGCAGTACTTC | CASSGDTYEQYF
TRBJ1-1 | NA | 15 | NA | TRBV18 | TGTGCCAGCTCAGCGATCGAGGTCGGACAGACTGAAGCTTTCTTT | CASSAIEVGQTEAFF
TRBJ2-7 | NA | 13 | TRBD2 | TRBV5-1 | TGCGCCAGCAGCTTGGCCCGTCCGGGGGGGGACTTCTTC | CASSLARPGGDFF
TRBJ2-1 | once | 14 | TRBD1 | TRBV5-1 | TGCGCCAGTTCGCAGGGGGCGCCGGGAAATGAGCAGTTCTTC | CASSQGAPGNEQFF
TRBJ1-6 | NA | 18 | NA | TRBV28 | TGTGCCAGCAGTTTACCCCGCGGCAAGAGGATATATAATTCACCCCTCCACTTT | CASSLPRGKRIYNSPLHF
TRBJ1-1 | NA | 14 | TRBD1 | TRBV7-2 | TGTGCCAGCAGCTTCGCGGGGACAGGGGGCGAAGCTTTCTTT | CASSFAGTGGEAFF
TRBJ1-1 | NA | 14 | NA | TRBV7-8 | TGTGCCAGCAGCGGACGACACCTGAACACTGAAGCTTTCTTT | CASSGRHLNTEAFF